These 18 T cell receptor beta chains came from one sample sequenced in a study of cytomegalovirus exposure and HLA in healthy donors. The PCR made use of 60 Vbeta and 13 Jbeta primers. Assay: immunoSEQ multiplex PCR; the TCRdb copy retains only in-frame clones and omits some. The sample carries about 130,000 clones, just under 80% recorded once. Sample: PBMCs. The source is a young man in good health.

The chain combines TRBV7-9 with TRBJ1-4; D gene uncertain. Germline V gene lookup returns CDR1 SEHNR and CDR2 FQNEAQ (reference sequence). The CDR3 extends over 12 amino acids. CDR3 nucleotide sequence: TGTGCTTGCCCGGGTTATAATGAAAAACTGTTTTTT. Translation gives CACPGYNEKLFF.

The rearrangement uses TRBV15 and TRBJ1-4; 10 bases agree with TRBD1. The junction had 0 bases not matched to a gene; V was cut back by 8 bases and J by 0 bases. This CDR3 has 14 amino acids. Germline V gene data show CDR1 as LNHNV and CDR2 as YYDKDF (reference sequence). Written as DNA, the CDR3 is TGTGCCACCGGACAGGGGGCAACTAATGAAAAACTGTTTTTT. Protein: CATGQGATNEKLFF.

V and J are TRBV28 and TRBJ2-1; TRBD2 might be the D (6 bases). This CDR3 is 11 amino acids long. Germline assignment: CDR1 MDHEN and CDR2 SYDVKM. Trimming stripped 4 bases from V and 12 bases from J, with 10 bases between. In nucleotides, the CDR3 is TGTGCCAGCAGTTCGGGAGTCAGGCAGTTCTTC. Amino acid sequence: CASSSGVRQFF.

The rearrangement links TRBV11-2 to TRBJ2-1; 9 bases match TRBD1. V lost 6 bases, J lost 3 bases, and 12 bases stayed unmatched. The germline V gene has CDR1 SGHAT and CDR2 FQNNGV. CDR3 length: 17 amino acids. The CDR3 region is CASSIARGTGFYNEQFF. The CDR3 DNA reads as TGTGCCAGCAGTATCGCCCGGGGGACAGGGTTCTACAATGAGCAGTTCTTC.

V usage is TRBV13 and J usage is TRBJ2-6, with TRBD2 as a possible D gene (6 bases). This CDR3 spans 16 amino acids. Germline CDR1 and CDR2: PRHDT and FYEKMQ (reference sequence). The V and J ends lost 5 bases and 0 bases respectively, with 11 bases between them. The CDR3 nucleotides read TGTGCCAGCAGCCCCCTGGGGGGCTCTGGGGCCAACGTCCTGACTTTC. It yields the protein CASSPLGGSGANVLTF.

There are a few counts of this clone. This chain uses TRBV7-9 with TRBJ1-2; D unresolved. Germline CDR1 SEHNR, CDR2 FQNEAQ (reference sequence). The V end was cut by 6 bases, the J end by 4 bases, with 12 bases between. The CDR3 spans 13 residues. The CDR3 region has the DNA TGTGCCAGCAGTCTAGCGGGGAGCTATGGCTACACCTTC. Its translation is CASSLAGSYGYTF.

The V call is TRBV28, the J call TRBJ1-5; D not resolved. The length of the CDR3 is 14 residues. The V gene lost 8 bases and the J gene lost 6 bases, with 17 bases spanning the gap. Germline assignment: CDR1 MDHEN and CDR2 SYDVKM. CDR3 region: CASGSAPRGQPQHF. As DNA, the CDR3 is TGTGCCAGCGGCTCTGCCCCCAGAGGTCAGCCCCAGCATTTT.

The V call is TRBV9, the J call TRBJ2-5, with 14 bases that match TRBD2. The assigned J gene may be wrong: the sequence end matches TRBJ2-7 better. Germline values: CDR1 SGDLS, CDR2 YYNGEE. The CDR3 is 16 residues long. The CDR3 bases are TGTGCCAGCAGCGCTGGGACCGGGACTAGCGGGAGCGAGCAGTACTTC. As protein: CASSAGTGTSGSEQYF.

The chain is built from TRBV4-1 and TRBJ2-3; TRBD2 agrees at 8 bases. Unmatched junction bases numbered 9, after V lost 4 bases and J lost 3 bases. Germline V gene lookup returns CDR1 MGHRA and CDR2 YSYEKL. This CDR3 contains 16 residues. The CDR3 region is CASSLQAGVLTDTQYF. CDR3 coding DNA: TGCGCCAGCAGCCTTCAAGCGGGAGTTTTGACAGATACGCAGTATTTT.

This chain uses TRBV7-8 with TRBJ2-7; 12 nucleotides agree with TRBD2. Germline V gene lookup returns CDR1 SGHVS and CDR2 FQNEAQ. V was clipped by 8 bases and J by 5 bases; unmatched bases: 16. The CDR3 sequence is 17 residues long. CDR3 amino acids: CASSNRLAGGPFDEQYF. CDR3 in DNA: TGTGCCAGCTCGAACCGGCTAGCGGGAGGGCCTTTCGACGAGCAGTACTTC.

The chain links TRBV18 to TRBJ1-5, with D possibly being TRBD1 (5 bases). Germline V gives CDR1 KGHSH, CDR2 LQKENI. Trimming removed 6 bases at V and 0 bases at J, with 9 bases between. The CDR3 consists of 14 residues. CDR3 sequence (DNA): TGTGCCAGCTCCCGGGGGAATAGCAATCAGCCCCAGCATTTT. Residues: CASSRGNSNQPQHF.

The chain joins TRBV28 to TRBJ2-2; D perhaps matches TRBD2 (5 bases). Trimming left V 7 bases short and J 9 bases short, with 21 bases between. CDR1 is MDHEN and CDR2 is SYDVKM in the germline V gene. The CDR3 length is 15 residues. Written as DNA, the CDR3 is TGTGCCAGCATTGGAGGCTCGGCGGCCCCAAGGGAGCTGTTTTTT. Translated: CASIGGSAAPRELFF.

As DNA, the CDR3 is TGTGCCAGCAGTTACTCGACTAGCAGCCCGTACGAGCAGTACTTC. It yields the protein CASSYSTSSPYEQYF. This rearrangement joins TRBV6-5 to TRBJ2-7; 7 nucleotides match TRBD2. Germline V gene data show CDR1 as MNHEY and CDR2 as SVGAGI. The CDR3 extends over 15 amino acids. J was trimmed by 4 bases and V by 0 bases; bases with no gene match: 6.

This chain connects TRBV5-1 to TRBJ2-1; TRBD2 agrees at 12 bases. The J segment lost 8 bases and the V segment lost 0 bases, leaving 6 bases of the junction unmatched. Germline V gene sequence: CDR1 SGHRS, CDR2 YFSETQ. The CDR3 has 16 residues. CDR3 DNA sequence: TGCGCCAGCAGCTTGGACGGACTAGCGGGGAGGTATGAGCAGTTCTTC. It specifies CASSLDGLAGRYEQFF.

J is TRBJ1-2 and V is TRBV28; no clear D. This CDR3 has 13 residues. Trimming pared 1 base from V and 8 bases from J, leaving 11 bases between. The germline CDR1 and CDR2 sequences are MDHEN and SYDVKM. CDR3 bases: TGTGCCAGCAGTTTATTGGAGGGCGGCGGCTACACCTTC. Protein product: CASSLLEGGGYTF.

This chain connects TRBV5-1 to TRBJ2-2; D ambiguous. V lost 0 bases and J 4 bases, leaving 13 bases between the germline ends. Germline CDR1 reads SGHRS; CDR2 reads YFSETQ. The CDR3 contains 16 residues. The CDR3 spells CASSLAEFPGTGELFF. The CDR3 DNA follows: TGCGCCAGCAGCTTGGCTGAGTTCCCGGGCACCGGGGAGCTGTTTTTT.

This chain links TRBV4-1 with TRBJ2-1; 9 nucleotides match TRBD2. Looked up from germline, CDR1 is MGHRA and CDR2 is YSYEKL. Trimming at V came to 3 bases and at J to 7 bases, leaving 10 bases not matched to a gene. The CDR3 totals 16 residues. As DNA, the CDR3 is TGCGCCAGCAGCCACCTTAGCGGGAGCGGGGGGAATGAGCAGTTCTTC. Its protein product is CASSHLSGSGGNEQFF.

V usage is TRBV29-1 and J usage is TRBJ2-1; TRBD1 matches 9 bases. CDR1 is SQVTM and CDR2 is ANQGSEA in the germline V gene. There are 15 residues in the CDR3. V dropped 4 bases and J dropped 3; count of bases not matched to a gene: 7. CDR3 loop: CSVGGDRAFYNEQFF. As DNA, the CDR3 is TGCAGCGTTGGGGGGGACAGGGCGTTCTACAATGAGCAGTTCTTC.